One sample yielded the 19 T cell receptor beta chains listed below, sequenced in a study of blood T cell repertoires in COVID-19. The method was immunoSEQ multiplex PCR; TCRdb's version includes in-frame clones alone and lacks a portion of them. The table has some 270,000 clones, 70% to 90% seen once. The source material was PBMCs or T cells enriched from blood (not recorded which). Receptors were obtained from a woman in her twenties or thirties who had recovered from COVID-19.

The rearrangement links TRBV18 to TRBJ1-1; D ambiguous. The CDR3 spans 15 residues. Germline V lookup: CDR1 KGHSH, CDR2 LQKENI. The ends were cut back, 3 bases at V and 1 base at J, with 12 bases in the middle. This CDR3 is CASSPFEVQNTEAFF. Written as DNA, the CDR3 is TGTGCCAGCTCACCGTTTGAGGTACAGAACACTGAAGCTTTCTTT. The full variable domain, completed using reference TRBV18 and TRBJ1-1, is NAGVMQNPRHLVRRRGQEARLRCSPMKGHSHVYWYRQLPEEGLKFMVYLQKENIIDESGMPKERFSAEFPKEGPSILRIQQVVRGDSAAYFCASSPFEVQNTEAFFGQGTRLTVV.

This clone was counted once. The J gene is TRBJ2-5, the V gene TRBV7-9, with 9 nucleotides matching TRBD1. The CDR3 length is 17 residues. V trimming: 3 bases; J trimming: 1 base; junction bases outside the gene matches: 9. Germline V gene lookup returns CDR1 SEHNR and CDR2 FQNEAQ (reference sequence). The DNA for the CDR3 is TGTGCCAGCAGCTTTTCGGGAACAGGGGGCGCCCAAGAGACCCAGTACTTC. Residues: CASSFSGTGGAQETQYF.

The chain couples TRBV3-1 (or the pseudogene TRBV3-2) to TRBJ2-2; D not certain. The CDR3 extends over 13 amino acids. Trimming took off 1 base at V and 4 bases at J, with 4 bases between the two ends. CDR1 and CDR2 from the germline V gene are LGHDT and YNNKEL (reference sequence). The CDR3 bases are TGTGCCAGCAGCCAAGTCTCCACCGGGGAGCTGTTTTTT. The encoded protein is CASSQVSTGELFF.

This CDR3 is CASSLTGLLPGANVLTF. Here the CDR3 DNA reads TGTGCCAGCAGCTTAACAGGGCTCCTGCCTGGGGCCAACGTCCTGACTTTC. The J gene is TRBJ2-6, the V gene TRBV7-2; possibly TRBD1 for D (6 bases). This CDR3 spans 17 amino acids. Germline V gives CDR1 SGHTA, CDR2 FQGNSA. V dropped 2 bases and J dropped 2 bases, with 13 bases sitting between them.

The genes are TRBV19 and TRBJ2-1; 8 bases map to TRBD1. Germline lookup yields CDR1 LNHDA and CDR2 SQIVND (reference sequence). The CDR3 has 15 amino acids. V lost 3 bases and J lost 12; bases outside the gene matches: 13. This CDR3 reads CASSIAQGAQSTQFF. In nucleotides, the CDR3 is TGTGCCAGTAGTATCGCGCAGGGGGCGCAAAGTACGCAGTTCTTC.

V and J are TRBV7-2 and TRBJ1-4, with TRBD1 matching over 9 bases. There are 16 residues in the CDR3. Trimming at V came to 1 base and at J to 7 bases, leaving 7 bases not matched to a gene. CDR1 and CDR2 (germline): SGHTA, FQGNSA. The CDR3 DNA sequence: TGTGCCAGCAGCTTAGGACAGGGGGGAAACGGTGAAAAACTGTTTTTT. Encoded protein: CASSLGQGGNGEKLFF. Filled out from reference TRBV7-2 and TRBJ1-4, the complete variable domain reads GAGVSQSPSNKVTEKGKDVELRCDPISGHTALYWYRQSLGQGLEFLIYFQGNSAPDKSGLPSDRFSAERTGGSVSTLTIQRTQQEDSAVYLCASSLGQGGNGEKLFFGSGTQLSVL.

This chain connects TRBV15 to TRBJ1-5; the D is unclear. The CDR3 runs to 12 residues. In germline, CDR1 is LNHNV, CDR2 YYDKDF (reference sequence). The V end lost 1 base, the J end lost 5 bases, and 3 bases lay between the germline ends. CDR3 amino acids: CATSRVDQPQHF. Here the CDR3 DNA reads TGTGCCACCAGCAGAGTAGATCAGCCCCAGCATTTT. Based on the CDR3 plus reference TRBV15 and TRBJ1-5, the full variable domain is DAMVIQNPRYQVTQFGKPVTLSCSQTLNHNVMYWYQQKSSQAPKLLFHYYDKDFNNEADTPDNFQSRRPNTSFCFLDIRSPGLGDTAMYLCATSRVDQPQHFGDGTRLSIL.

The chain combines TRBV5-1 with TRBJ2-5, with TRBD2 identical over 10 bases. Germline V lookup: CDR1 SGHRS, CDR2 YFSETQ. Unmatched junction bases numbered 5, after V lost 2 bases and J lost 4 bases. The CDR3 totals 15 residues. Here the CDR3 reads CASSLSSGGVETQYF. Written as DNA, the CDR3 is TGCGCCAGCAGCTTATCTAGCGGGGGCGTAGAGACCCAGTACTTC.

The chain combines TRBV12-3 or TRBV12-4 with TRBJ1-2; D is perhaps TRBD1 (6 bases). The CDR3 is 13 amino acids. The germline V and J ends were trimmed by 5 bases and 4 bases, with 11 bases remaining between them. CDR3 region: CASSPNRVYGYTF. The CDR3 DNA is TGTGCCAGCAGTCCAAACAGGGTCTATGGCTACACCTTC.

Comment on this clone: This sample includes further DNA sequences coding for the same CDR3. The chain combines TRBV28 with TRBJ1-2, with D maybe TRBD1 (5 bases). The CDR3 contains 14 residues. Germline V gene sequence: CDR1 MDHEN, CDR2 SYDVKM. Trimming took off 5 bases at V and 4 bases at J, with 14 bases between the two ends. CDR3 in DNA: TGTGCCAGCAGTCTCCTCGACAGTGGCTATGGCTACACCTTC. This gives the protein CASSLLDSGYGYTF.

This chain uses TRBV19 with TRBJ2-2; tentatively, D is TRBD1 (6 bases). The germline V gene encodes CDR1 LNHDA and CDR2 SQIVND (reference sequence). V lost 3 bases, J lost 5 bases, and 16 bases lay in between. This CDR3 has 16 amino acids. Here the CDR3 DNA reads TGTGCCAGTAGTATCCGAGACAGGTCGGCGACCGGGGAGCTGTTTTTT. It yields the protein CASSIRDRSATGELFF.

The V and J genes are TRBV25-1 and TRBJ1-6; no definite D call. From germline, CDR1 is MGHDK and CDR2 SYGVNS. This CDR3 contains 15 residues. V was shortened by 2 bases and J by 8 bases, with 13 bases between the two germline ends. CDR3 nucleotide sequence: TGTGCCAGCAGTGAACGAATTTTGGCGGATTCACCCCTCCACTTT. This gives the protein CASSERILADSPLHF.

The rearrangement joins TRBV5-1 to TRBJ1-4; 9 nucleotides line up with TRBD1. The V and J ends lost 0 bases and 9 bases, in that order; junction bases with no gene match: 6. This CDR3 has 15 residues. Germline V gene sequence: CDR1 SGHRS, CDR2 YFSETQ. The CDR3 region is CASSLGDRVSQKLFF. CDR3 nucleotide sequence: TGCGCCAGCAGCTTGGGGGACAGGGTATCTCAAAAACTGTTTTTT.

The chain is built from TRBV24-1 and TRBJ2-7; D is possibly TRBD2 (6 bases). Germline CDR1 reads KGHDR; CDR2 reads SFDVKD. V lost 9 bases and J 2 bases, leaving 16 bases between the germline ends. The CDR3 has 14 residues. CDR3 residues: CATSSSGAPYEQYF. Here the CDR3 DNA reads TGTGCCACCTCATCTTCGGGAGCGCCCTACGAGCAGTACTTC.

This clone has just a few counts. V is TRBV9 and J is TRBJ1-6; unclear D gene. CDR1 and CDR2 from the germline V gene are SGDLS and YYNGEE. CDR3 size: 14 residues. Trimming removed 0 bases from V and 11 bases from J, with 12 bases in between. CDR3 sequence reads: CASSVGGSRAPLHF. The CDR3 DNA follows: TGTGCCAGCAGCGTAGGAGGGTCTCGGGCACCCCTCCACTTT.

This rearrangement joins TRBV15 to TRBJ2-7; 14 bases match TRBD2. The germline gives CDR1 LNHNV, CDR2 YYDKDF (reference sequence). The length of the CDR3 is 17 residues. With V trimmed by 3 bases and J by 3 bases, 7 bases remained unmatched. CDR3 bases: TGTGCCACCAGCAGGGTCCTTGGGACTAGCGGGGGCTACGAGCAGTACTTC. Translated, it gives CATSRVLGTSGGYEQYF.

The J gene is TRBJ2-1, the V gene TRBV7-3; 10 nucleotides match TRBD2. CDR1 is SGHTA and CDR2 is FQGTGA in the germline V gene. Unmatched junction bases numbered 5, after V lost 5 bases and J lost 4 bases. This CDR3 is 15 amino acids long. This CDR3 reads CASSPRTSGYNEQFF. DNA of the CDR3: TGTGCCAGCAGCCCCCGGACTAGCGGATACAATGAGCAGTTCTTC.

This clone was seen more than once but under ten times. The chain recombines TRBV28 with TRBJ1-5, with D perhaps matching TRBD1 (6 bases). With 7 bases removed from V and 4 bases from J, the gap between germline ends came to 8 bases. The CDR3 runs to 12 residues. The V gene's germline CDR1 is MDHEN and CDR2 SYDVKM. CDR3 bases: TGTGCCAGCAAGGACAGTAATCAGCCCCAGCATTTT. Protein sequence: CASKDSNQPQHF.

The chain is built from TRBV4-1 and TRBJ2-1; 7 bases align to TRBD2. With 1 base clipped from V and 0 bases from J, the junction kept 0 bases outside the gene matches. Germline V gene lookup returns CDR1 MGHRA and CDR2 YSYEKL. The CDR3 covers 15 residues. The CDR3 nucleotides are TGCGCCAGCAGCCAAGCGGGGGGCTCCTACAATGAGCAGTTCTTC. This encodes CASSQAGGSYNEQFF.